These T cell receptor beta chains were read from a single sample in a study of blood T cell repertoires in COVID-19. TCRdb's copy holds only in-frame clones and misses some; the assay was immunoSEQ multiplex PCR. The sample records 200,000 to 250,000 clones, about 88% being singletons. Material: peripheral blood. These receptors were collected from a woman aged 70 to 79 with active or convalescent COVID-19. CDR3s include the opening cysteine and the closing phenylalanine or tryptophan. A D gene is named only where the DNA matches it firmly. Where a row states a size, it is once, few, many or the class of an expanded clone; other rows omit it.

j_gene	v_gene	d_gene	abundance	CDR3aa	CDR3nt
TRBJ2-3	TRBV4-2	TRBD2	.	CASKAGGRTDTQYF	TGTGCCAGCAAAGCGGGGGGCCGCACAGATACGCAGTATTTT
TRBJ2-7	TRBV5-6	TRBD1	.	CASSPTDRGSYEQYF	TGTGCCAGCAGCCCCACGGACAGGGGGTCCTACGAGCAGTACTTC
TRBJ2-5	TRBV4-3	TRBD1	.	CASSPTGQETQYF	TGCGCCAGCAGCCCGACAGGGCAAGAGACCCAGTACTTC
TRBJ1-1	TRBV3-1/TRBV3-2	.	.	CASSGEGGAGPAFF	TGTGCCAGCAGCGGTGAGGGGGGGGCAGGACCAGCTTTCTTT
TRBJ1-4	TRBV6-5	.	.	CASRKGATNEKLFF	TGTGCCAGCCGGAAGGGGGCAACTAATGAAAAACTGTTTTTT
TRBJ2-7	TRBV7-9	TRBD1	.	CASSYRTGGSFEQYF	TGTGCCAGCAGCTACCGCACAGGGGGCAGCTTCGAGCAGTACTTC
TRBJ1-4	TRBV6-1	TRBD1	few	CASSEVYPGQGATNEKLFF	TGTGCCAGCAGTGAAGTATACCCGGGACAGGGCGCAACTAATGAAAAACTGTTTTTT
TRBJ1-4	TRBV19	.	.	CASSNQATNEKLFF	TGTGCCAGTAGTAACCAGGCAACTAATGAAAAACTGTTTTTT
TRBJ1-4	TRBV4-1	TRBD1	.	CASSQYGQELFF	TGCGCCAGCAGCCAATATGGACAGGAACTGTTTTTT
TRBJ2-3	TRBV5-1	.	.	CASSSVSTDTQYF	TGCGCCAGCAGCTCTGTGAGCACAGATACGCAGTATTTT
TRBJ1-5	TRBV29-1	.	.	CSVGRERGRGPQHF	TGCAGCGTTGGTCGTGAGAGAGGGAGGGGGCCCCAGCATTTT
TRBJ1-2	TRBV19	.	once	CASSIGGQAYGYTF	TGTGCCAGTAGTATCGGGGGGCAAGCCTATGGCTACACCTTC
TRBJ1-6	TRBV5-6	.	.	CASSTGAGVNSPLHF	TGTGCCAGCAGCACCGGTGCCGGGGTTAATTCACCCCTCCACTTT
TRBJ1-5	TRBV6-6	.	.	CASSYIGQGEELF	TGTGCCAGCAGTTACATCGGGCAGGGTGAGGAGCTATTT
TRBJ1-1	TRBV7-2	.	.	CASSSRGLMNTEAFF	TGTGCCAGCAGCTCTAGGGGCCTCATGAACACTGAAGCTTTCTTT
TRBJ2-3	TRBV6-2/TRBV6-3	.	.	CASSYSRQADTQYF	TGTGCCAGCAGTTATTCCCGACAGGCAGATACGCAGTATTTT
TRBJ1-5	TRBV27	TRBD1	.	CASSLLLFGTGNQPQHF	TGTGCCAGCAGTTTACTATTATTCGGGACAGGGAATCAGCCCCAGCATTTT
TRBJ1-3	TRBV24-1	.	few	CATQRQSGNTIYF	TGTGCCACCCAACGACAGTCTGGAAACACCATATATTTT
TRBJ1-5	TRBV7-2	.	.	CASSPEPSYSNQPQHF	TGTGCCAGCAGCCCCGAGCCTTCTTATAGCAATCAGCCCCAGCATTTT
TRBJ1-6	TRBV20-1	TRBD1	once	CSASGAGQHNSPLHF	TGCAGTGCTAGTGGGGCGGGACAGCATAATTCACCCCTCCACTTT
TRBJ1-6	TRBV5-1	TRBD1	.	CASSTGQSLSSYNSPLHF	TGCGCCAGCAGCACGGGACAGTCCCTAAGCTCCTATAATTCACCCCTCCACTTT
TRBJ1-1	TRBV7-9	.	.	CASSLAFNTEAFF	TGTGCCAGCAGCTTAGCCTTTAACACTGAAGCTTTCTTT
TRBJ2-1	TRBV19	.	.	CASGRQLTITEQFF	TGTGCCAGTGGTCGGCAGTTAACTATCACTGAGCAGTTCTTC
TRBJ2-1	TRBV3-1/TRBV3-2	TRBD2	.	CASSQEVTSGGGEQFF	TGTGCCAGCAGCCAAGAGGTGACTAGCGGTGGAGGTGAGCAGTTCTTC
TRBJ2-1	TRBV7-9	.	once	CASSLIGGAGNEQFF	TGTGCCAGCAGCTTAATCGGCGGGGCGGGGAATGAGCAGTTCTTC
TRBJ2-7	TRBV27	.	.	CASSLGAGTGRYEQYF	TGTGCCAGCAGTTTAGGGGCGGGAACTGGGCGCTACGAGCAGTACTTC
TRBJ2-3	TRBV24-1	.	once	CATSGSLRGTDTQYF	TGTGCCACCAGTGGTTCCCTTAGGGGGACAGATACGCAGTATTTT
TRBJ2-3	TRBV2	.	.	CASSDVDITDTQYF	TGTGCCAGCAGTGATGTCGACATTACAGATACGCAGTATTTT
TRBJ2-2	TRBV7-2	.	.	CASSLDGALSTGELFF	TGTGCCAGCAGCTTAGATGGGGCCCTGTCCACTGGGGAGCTGTTTTTT
TRBJ1-5	TRBV18	.	.	CASSRDAGALGQPQHF	TGTGCCAGCTCAAGGGACGCAGGGGCCCTCGGGCAGCCCCAGCATTTT
TRBJ1-2	TRBV7-9	TRBD1	few	CASSLITGGGGYTF	TGTGCCAGCAGCTTGATAACAGGGGGCGGAGGCTACACCTTC
TRBJ1-1	TRBV29-1	.	.	CSVGVSNTEAFF	TGCAGCGTTGGCGTCTCGAACACTGAAGCTTTCTTT
TRBJ1-2	TRBV6-2/TRBV6-3	TRBD1	.	CASSYSIGGGRSYTF	TGTGCCAGCAGTTACTCGATAGGGGGCGGTCGGAGCTACACCTTC
TRBJ1-3	TRBV19	.	.	CASHTKFLTGNTIYF	TGTGCCAGTCATACTAAATTCCTTACTGGAAACACCATATATTTT
TRBJ2-5	TRBV7-2	.	.	CASRFGSSLETQYF	TGTGCCAGCCGATTCGGGAGTTCCCTTGAGACCCAGTACTTC
TRBJ1-2	TRBV7-2	.	few	CASSSHLTASYGYTF	TGTGCCAGCAGTTCCCACCTGACAGCTTCCTATGGCTACACCTTC
TRBJ1-4	TRBV11-2	.	.	CASSLQPGRGEKLFF	TGTGCCAGCAGCTTACAACCGGGCCGCGGGGAAAAACTGTTTTTT
TRBJ1-5	TRBV19	.	.	CASSPPGFSNQPQHF	TGTGCCAGTAGTCCTCCAGGGTTTAGCAATCAGCCCCAGCATTTT
TRBJ2-5	TRBV12-5	.	.	CASGLAAQETQYF	TGTGCTAGTGGTTTGGCAGCGCAAGAGACCCAGTACTTC
TRBJ2-7	TRBV5-4	.	.	CASSHVAKGQYKYF	TGTGCCAGCAGCCACGTGGCCAAGGGGCAGTACAAGTACTTC
TRBJ1-2	TRBV6-5	.	.	CASRRWDFGYTF	TGTGCCAGCAGAAGGTGGGACTTCGGCTACACCTTC
TRBJ2-2	TRBV7-9	.	few	CASSSQIPGELFF	TGTGCCAGCAGCTCCCAAATCCCCGGGGAGCTGTTTTTT
TRBJ2-2	TRBV7-2	.	.	CASSTRLFANTGELFF	TGTGCCAGCAGCACTAGGTTATTCGCGAACACCGGGGAGCTGTTTTTT
TRBJ1-1	TRBV5-6	.	once	CASSRRGMNTEAFF	TGTGCCAGCAGCCGAAGAGGTATGAACACTGAAGCTTTCTTT
TRBJ2-1	TRBV18	TRBD2	once	CASSKTASGTSGGDEQFF	TGTGCCAGCTCAAAGACCGCCTCCGGGACTAGCGGGGGAGATGAGCAGTTCTTC
TRBJ2-5	TRBV5-1	TRBD1	.	CASSSHTGAPETQYF	TGCGCCAGCAGCTCGCACACAGGGGCCCCAGAGACCCAGTACTTC
TRBJ2-7	TRBV7-2	TRBD1	.	CASSTYTGDYEQYF	TGTGCCAGCAGCACCTATACAGGGGACTACGAGCAGTACTTC
TRBJ1-1	TRBV5-6	.	.	CASSLGRQVRMNTEAFF	TGTGCCAGCAGCTTGGGGAGACAGGTTAGGATGAACACTGAAGCTTTCTTT